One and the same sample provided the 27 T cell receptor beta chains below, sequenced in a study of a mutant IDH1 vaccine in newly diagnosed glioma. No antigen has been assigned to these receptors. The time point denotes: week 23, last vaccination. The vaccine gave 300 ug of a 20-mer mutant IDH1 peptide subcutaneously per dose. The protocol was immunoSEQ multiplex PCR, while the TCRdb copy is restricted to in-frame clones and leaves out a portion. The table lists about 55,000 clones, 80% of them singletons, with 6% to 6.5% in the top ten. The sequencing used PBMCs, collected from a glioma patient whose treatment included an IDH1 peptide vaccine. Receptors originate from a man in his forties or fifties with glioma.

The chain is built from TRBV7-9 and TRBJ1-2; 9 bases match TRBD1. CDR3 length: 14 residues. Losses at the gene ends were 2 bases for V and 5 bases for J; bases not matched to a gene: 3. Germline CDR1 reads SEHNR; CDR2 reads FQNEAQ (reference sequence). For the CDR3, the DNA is TGTGCCAGCAGCTTAACGGGACAGGGTTATGGCTACACCTTC. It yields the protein CASSLTGQGYGYTF.

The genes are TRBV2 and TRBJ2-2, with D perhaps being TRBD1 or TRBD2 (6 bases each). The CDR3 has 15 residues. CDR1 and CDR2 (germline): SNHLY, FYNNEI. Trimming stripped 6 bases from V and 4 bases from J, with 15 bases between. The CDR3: CASRAQGRSTGELFF. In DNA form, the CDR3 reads TGTGCCAGCAGGGCGCAGGGGAGGAGCACCGGGGAGCTGTTTTTT.

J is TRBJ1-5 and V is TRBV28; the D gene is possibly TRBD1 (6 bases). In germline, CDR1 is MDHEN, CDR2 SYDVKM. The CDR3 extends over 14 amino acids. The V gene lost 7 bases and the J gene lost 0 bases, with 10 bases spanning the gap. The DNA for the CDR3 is TGTGCCAGCATGGGGGCCTATAGCAATCAGCCCCAGCATTTT. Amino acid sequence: CASMGAYSNQPQHF.

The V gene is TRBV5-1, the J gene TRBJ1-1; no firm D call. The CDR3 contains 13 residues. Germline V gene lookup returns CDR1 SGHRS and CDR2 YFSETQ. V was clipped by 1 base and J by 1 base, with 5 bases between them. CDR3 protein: CASSLTANTEAFF. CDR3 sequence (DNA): TGCGCCAGCAGCTTGACAGCGAACACTGAAGCTTTCTTT.

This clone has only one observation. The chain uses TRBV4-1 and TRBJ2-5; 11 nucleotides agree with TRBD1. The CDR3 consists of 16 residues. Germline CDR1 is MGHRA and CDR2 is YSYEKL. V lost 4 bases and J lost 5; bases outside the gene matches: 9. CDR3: CASSPFGDRGTETQYF. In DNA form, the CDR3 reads TGCGCCAGCAGCCCCTTTGGGGACAGGGGGACGGAGACCCAGTACTTC.

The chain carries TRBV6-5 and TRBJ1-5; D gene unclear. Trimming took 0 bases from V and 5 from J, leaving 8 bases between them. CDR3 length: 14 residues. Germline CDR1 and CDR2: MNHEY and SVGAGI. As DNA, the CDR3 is TGTGCCAGCAGTTACTCGGGGTGGGATCAGCCCCAGCATTTT. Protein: CASSYSGWDQPQHF.

CDR3 residues: CASSLALGANEKLFF. CDR3 DNA sequence: TGTGCCAGCAGCTTAGCGCTAGGGGCTAATGAAAAACTGTTTTTT. The chain uses TRBV7-2 and TRBJ1-4; TRBD1 might be the D (5 bases). The CDR3 contains 15 residues. Germline V gene data show CDR1 as SGHTA and CDR2 as FQGNSA. V was clipped by 0 bases and J by 3 bases, with 8 bases between them.

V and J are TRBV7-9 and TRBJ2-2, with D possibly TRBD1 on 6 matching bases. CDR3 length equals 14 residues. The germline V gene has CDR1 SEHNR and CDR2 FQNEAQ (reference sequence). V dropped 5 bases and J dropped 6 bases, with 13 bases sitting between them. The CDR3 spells CASSHLGGAGELFF. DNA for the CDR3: TGTGCCAGCAGCCACTTAGGGGGTGCCGGGGAGCTGTTTTTT.

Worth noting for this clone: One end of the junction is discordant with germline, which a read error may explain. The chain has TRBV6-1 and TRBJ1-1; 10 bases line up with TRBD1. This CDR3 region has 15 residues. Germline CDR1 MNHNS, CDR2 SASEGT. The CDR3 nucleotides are TGTGCCAGCAGCGAAGGACAGGGGGGTGGCACTGAAGCTTTCTTT. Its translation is CASSEGQGGGTEAFF.

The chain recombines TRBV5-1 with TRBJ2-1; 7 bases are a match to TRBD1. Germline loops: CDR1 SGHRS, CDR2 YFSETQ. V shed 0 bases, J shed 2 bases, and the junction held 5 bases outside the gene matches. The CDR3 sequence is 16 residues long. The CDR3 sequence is CASSLAPGQPYNEQFF. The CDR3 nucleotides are TGCGCCAGCAGCTTGGCTCCGGGACAGCCCTACAATGAGCAGTTCTTC.

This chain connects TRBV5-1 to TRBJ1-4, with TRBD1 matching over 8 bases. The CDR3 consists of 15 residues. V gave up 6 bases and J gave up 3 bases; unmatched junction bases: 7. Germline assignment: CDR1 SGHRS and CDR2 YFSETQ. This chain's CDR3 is CASTQQGAANEKLFF. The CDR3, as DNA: TGCGCCAGCACCCAGCAGGGGGCAGCTAATGAAAAACTGTTTTTT.

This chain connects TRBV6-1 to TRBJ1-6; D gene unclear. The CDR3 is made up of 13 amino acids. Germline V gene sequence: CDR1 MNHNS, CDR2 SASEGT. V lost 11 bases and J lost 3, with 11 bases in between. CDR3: CAAAPGYNSPLHF. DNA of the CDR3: TGTGCCGCCGCACCTGGCTATAATTCACCCCTCCACTTT.

CDR3 in amino acids: CASSGGHPNTEAFF. In DNA form, the CDR3 reads TGTGCCAGCAGCGGCGGACACCCCAACACTGAAGCTTTCTTT. The rearrangement links TRBV9 to TRBJ1-1, with TRBD1 as a possible D gene (5 bases). The CDR3 is 14 amino acids. Germline values: CDR1 SGDLS, CDR2 YYNGEE. Trimming cost V 3 bases and J 2 bases, with 11 bases left between them.

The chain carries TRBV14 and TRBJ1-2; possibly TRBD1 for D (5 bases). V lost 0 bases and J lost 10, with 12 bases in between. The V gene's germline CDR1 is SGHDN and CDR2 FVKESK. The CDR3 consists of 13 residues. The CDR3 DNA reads TGTGCCAGCAGCCAAGATCCCAGGGAGGCCTACACCTTC. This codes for CASSQDPREAYTF.

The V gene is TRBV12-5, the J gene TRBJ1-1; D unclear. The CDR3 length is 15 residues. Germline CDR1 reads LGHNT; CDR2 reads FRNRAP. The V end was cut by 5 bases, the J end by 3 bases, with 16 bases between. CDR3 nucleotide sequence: TGTGCTAGTGGTCCCTCAGTCCCGATTTACACTGAAGCTTTCTTT. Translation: CASGPSVPIYTEAFF.

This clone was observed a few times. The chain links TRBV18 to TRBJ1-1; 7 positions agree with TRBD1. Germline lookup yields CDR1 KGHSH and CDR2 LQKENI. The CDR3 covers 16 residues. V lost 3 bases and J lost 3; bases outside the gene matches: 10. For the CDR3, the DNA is TGTGCCAGCTCACCCTTGGGTGGGACAGCCCACACTGAAGCTTTCTTT. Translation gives CASSPLGGTAHTEAFF.

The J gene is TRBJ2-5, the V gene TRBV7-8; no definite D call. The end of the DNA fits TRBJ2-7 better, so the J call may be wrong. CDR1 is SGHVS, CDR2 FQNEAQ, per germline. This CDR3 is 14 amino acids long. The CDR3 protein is CASSQMVGSYEQYF. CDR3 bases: TGTGCCAGCAGCCAGATGGTTGGTAGCTACGAGCAGTACTTC.

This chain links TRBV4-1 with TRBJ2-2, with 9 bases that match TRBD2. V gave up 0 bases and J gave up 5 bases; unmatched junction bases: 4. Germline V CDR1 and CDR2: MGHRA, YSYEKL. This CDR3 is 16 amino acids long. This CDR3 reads CASSQEYSGGTGELFF. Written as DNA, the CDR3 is TGCGCCAGCAGCCAAGAATACAGCGGGGGGACCGGGGAGCTGTTTTTT.

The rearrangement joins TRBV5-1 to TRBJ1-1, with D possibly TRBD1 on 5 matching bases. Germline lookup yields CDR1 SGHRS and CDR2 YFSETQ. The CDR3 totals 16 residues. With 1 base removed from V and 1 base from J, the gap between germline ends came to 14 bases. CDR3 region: CASSLPPTGGNTEAFF. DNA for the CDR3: TGCGCCAGCAGCTTGCCCCCTACAGGAGGGAACACTGAAGCTTTCTTT.

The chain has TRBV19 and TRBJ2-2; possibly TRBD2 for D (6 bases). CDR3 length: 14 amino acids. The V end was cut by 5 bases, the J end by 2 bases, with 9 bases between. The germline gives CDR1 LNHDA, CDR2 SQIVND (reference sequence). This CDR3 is CASSPGENTGELFF. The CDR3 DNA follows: TGTGCCAGTAGTCCGGGGGAAAACACCGGGGAGCTGTTTTTT.

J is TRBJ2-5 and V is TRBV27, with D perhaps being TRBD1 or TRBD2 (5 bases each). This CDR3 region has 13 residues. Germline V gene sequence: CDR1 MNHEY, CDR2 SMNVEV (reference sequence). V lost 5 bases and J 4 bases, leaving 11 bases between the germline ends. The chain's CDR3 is CASSRPGGETQYF. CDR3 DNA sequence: TGTGCCAGCAGTCGCCCTGGGGGAGAGACCCAGTACTTC.

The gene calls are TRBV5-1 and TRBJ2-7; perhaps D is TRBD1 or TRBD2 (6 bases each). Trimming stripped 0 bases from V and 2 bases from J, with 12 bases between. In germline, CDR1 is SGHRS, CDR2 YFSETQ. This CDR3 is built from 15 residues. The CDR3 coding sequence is TGCGCCAGCAGCTTGGTTGGGGGGCATGCCTACGAGCAGTACTTC. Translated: CASSLVGGHAYEQYF.

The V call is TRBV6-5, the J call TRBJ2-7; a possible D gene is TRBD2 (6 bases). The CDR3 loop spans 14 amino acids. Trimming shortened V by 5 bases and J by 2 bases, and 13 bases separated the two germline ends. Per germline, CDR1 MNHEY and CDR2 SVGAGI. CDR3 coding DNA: TGTGCCAGCAGTCCCTCGGGACTCCCCTACGAGCAGTACTTC. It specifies CASSPSGLPYEQYF.

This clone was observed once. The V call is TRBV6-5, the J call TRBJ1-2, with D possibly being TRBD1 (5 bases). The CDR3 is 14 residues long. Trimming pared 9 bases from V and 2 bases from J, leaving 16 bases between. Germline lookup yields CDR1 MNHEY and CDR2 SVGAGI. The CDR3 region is CASGTSLINYGYTF. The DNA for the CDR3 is TGTGCCAGTGGGACCTCCCTAATAAACTATGGCTACACCTTC.

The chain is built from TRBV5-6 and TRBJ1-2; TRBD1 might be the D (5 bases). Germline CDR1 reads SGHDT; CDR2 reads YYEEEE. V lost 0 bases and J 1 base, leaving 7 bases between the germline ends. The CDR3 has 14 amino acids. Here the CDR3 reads CASSLVGGNYGYTF. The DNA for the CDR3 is TGTGCCAGCAGCTTGGTGGGGGGTAACTATGGCTACACCTTC.

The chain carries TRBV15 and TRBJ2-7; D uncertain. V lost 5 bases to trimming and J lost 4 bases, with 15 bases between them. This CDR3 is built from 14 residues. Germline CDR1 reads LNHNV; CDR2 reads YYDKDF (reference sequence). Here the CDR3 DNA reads TGTGCCACCAGCCCATCGCGGTTTGGGTACGAGCAGTACTTC. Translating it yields CATSPSRFGYEQYF.

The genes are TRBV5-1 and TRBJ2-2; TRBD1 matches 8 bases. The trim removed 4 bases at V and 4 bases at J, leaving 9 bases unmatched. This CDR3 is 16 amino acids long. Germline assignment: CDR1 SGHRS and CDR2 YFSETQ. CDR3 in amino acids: CASSAGQVVGTGELFF. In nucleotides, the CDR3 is TGCGCCAGCAGCGCGGGACAGGTCGTGGGCACCGGGGAGCTGTTTTTT.